This T cell receptor (beta chain) was captured by sequencing in a study of T cell repertoires in cytomegalovirus infection. Overall study: CMV infection together with matching HLA type was indicated by public TCR beta signatures. Overall study findings and caveats: The cumulative frequency of public TCR beta families identified carriers of CMV plus the relevant HLA.

TCRdb re-analysed the reads in MiXCR, keeping a single row per CDR3 protein. The sample comprises some 440,000 distinct CDR3 sequences, approximately 31% of which are singletons, and roughly an eighth rests with the top ten. This clonotype was observed many times. As yet, its antigen is unknown. V was shortened by 0 bases and J by 5 bases, with 10 bases between the two germline ends. Germline V gives CDR1 SGHTA, CDR2 FQGNSA. There are 14 residues in the CDR3. Sequencing was performed on PBMCs. This TCR came from a human donor in good health (CMV status not recorded). Some clones in this sample may be carry-over from other donors' samples. The chain combines TRBV7-2 with TRBJ2-5, with D tentatively TRBD1 or TRBD2 (6 bases each). The CDR3 sequence is CASSLAGGHETQYF. CDR3 bases: TGTGCCAGCAGCTTAGCCGGGGGCCATGAGACCCAGTACTTC. The entire variable domain, with the rest obtained from reference TRBV7-2 and TRBJ2-5, is as follows: GAGVSQSPSNKVTEKGKDVELRCDPISGHTALYWYRQSLGQGLEFLIYFQGNSAPDKSGLPSDRFSAERTGGSVSTLTIQRTQQEDSAVYLCASSLAGGHETQYFGPGTRLLVL.